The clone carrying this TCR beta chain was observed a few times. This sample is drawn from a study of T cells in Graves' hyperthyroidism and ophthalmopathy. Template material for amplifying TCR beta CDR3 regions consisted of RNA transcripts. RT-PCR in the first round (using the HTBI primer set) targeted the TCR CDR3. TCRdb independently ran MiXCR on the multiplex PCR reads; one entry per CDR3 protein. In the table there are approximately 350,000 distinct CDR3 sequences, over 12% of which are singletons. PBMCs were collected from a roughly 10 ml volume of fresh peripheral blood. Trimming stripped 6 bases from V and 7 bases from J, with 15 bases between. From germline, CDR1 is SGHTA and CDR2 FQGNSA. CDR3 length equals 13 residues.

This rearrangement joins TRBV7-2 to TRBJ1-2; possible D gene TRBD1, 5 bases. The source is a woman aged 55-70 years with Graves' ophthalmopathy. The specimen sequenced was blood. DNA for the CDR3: TGTGCCAGCAGAGGCCGAGGGGCACCTGGCTACACCTTC. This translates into CASRGRGAPGYTF.